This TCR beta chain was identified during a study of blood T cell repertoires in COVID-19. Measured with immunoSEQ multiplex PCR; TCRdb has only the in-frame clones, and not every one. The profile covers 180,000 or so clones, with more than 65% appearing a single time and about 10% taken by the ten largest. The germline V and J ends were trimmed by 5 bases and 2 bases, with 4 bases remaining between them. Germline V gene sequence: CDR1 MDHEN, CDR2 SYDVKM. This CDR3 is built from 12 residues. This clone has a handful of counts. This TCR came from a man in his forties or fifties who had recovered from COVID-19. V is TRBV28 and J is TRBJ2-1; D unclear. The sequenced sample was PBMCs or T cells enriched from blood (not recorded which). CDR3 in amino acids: CASSLPYNEQFF. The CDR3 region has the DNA TGTGCCAGCAGTCTCCCCTACAATGAGCAGTTCTTC.